The 16 T cell receptor beta chains below all came from one sample that was sequenced in a study of T cells in Graves' hyperthyroidism and ophthalmopathy. From RNA transcripts, TCR beta CDR3 regions were amplified. HTBI primers drove first-round RT-PCR of the TCR CDR3. One entry per CDR3 protein results from TCRdb running MiXCR on the multiplex PCR reads. The sample comprises about 840,000 distinct CDR3 sequences, 38% of which are singletons, and around 10% rests with the top ten. What was sequenced was blood. These receptors came from a man younger than 35 with Graves' hyperthyroidism.

This clonotype has a count of ten or more. A junction end diverges from the germline sequence, so it may reflect a read error. This chain uses TRBV7-9 with TRBJ2-7; D gene uncertain. CDR3 length equals 12 residues. The V gene's germline CDR1 is SEHNR and CDR2 FQNEAQ (reference sequence). The CDR3 protein is CASSLGVTLKLF. Written as DNA, the CDR3 is TGTGCCAGCAGCTTAGGAGTTACCCTAAAGCTCTTC.

V is TRBV20-1 and J is TRBJ1-3; D is ambiguous. This CDR3 region has 12 residues. Germline V lookup: CDR1 DFQATT, CDR2 SNEGSKA (reference sequence). V was trimmed by 3 bases and J by 10 bases, leaving 13 bases between them. CDR3 nucleotides: TGCAGTGCTAGCCACTCGACCGATACCATATATTTT. This translates into CSASHSTDTIYF.

V is TRBV7-2 and J is TRBJ2-6; possibly TRBD1 or TRBD2 for D (6 bases each). Germline V gives CDR1 SGHTA, CDR2 FQGNSA. The length of the CDR3 is 18 residues. Trimming pared 5 bases from V and 2 bases from J, leaving 19 bases between. This CDR3 is CASSPLGAGGAGANVLTF. The CDR3 DNA follows: TGTGCCAGCAGCCCCCTAGGGGCCGGGGGCGCTGGGGCCAACGTCCTGACTTTC.

The chain is built from TRBV19 and TRBJ1-1; D call uncertain. This CDR3 contains 13 residues. V was trimmed by 10 bases and J by 0 bases, leaving 12 bases between them. The germline V gene encodes CDR1 LNHDA and CDR2 SQIVND (reference sequence). Written as DNA, the CDR3 is TGTGCCACCAGCCCAGCTTTGAACACTGAAGCTTTCTTT. It specifies CATSPALNTEAFF.

The rearrangement uses TRBV6-2 or TRBV6-3 and TRBJ1-4, with TRBD1 identical over 10 bases. CDR1 and CDR2 from the germline V gene are MNHEY and SVGEGT. The J segment lost 5 bases and the V segment lost 7 bases, leaving 4 bases of the junction unmatched. CDR3 length: 14 residues. CDR3 in amino acids: CASTRGQGNEKLFF. CDR3 nucleotide sequence: TGTGCCAGCACCCGGGGACAGGGGAATGAAAAACTGTTTTTT.

The chain joins TRBV9 to TRBJ1-4, with D tentatively TRBD1 (5 bases). Trimming took 4 bases from V and 8 from J, leaving 12 bases between them. The CDR3 consists of 13 residues. The germline gives CDR1 SGDLS, CDR2 YYNGEE. In nucleotides, the CDR3 is TGTGCCAGCAGCTCAGGGACTTCCGAAAAACTGTTTTTT. It codes for CASSSGTSEKLFF.

Many counts were recorded for this clonotype. The rearrangement links TRBV5-1 to TRBJ1-1, with 8 bases fitting TRBD1. Germline trimming cut 0 bases from V and 11 bases from J; bases unmatched to any gene: 6. CDR1 is SGHRS, CDR2 YFSETQ, per germline. This CDR3 is built from 13 residues. CDR3 nucleotides: TGCGCCAGCAGCTTGGGACAGGGGAGAGCGGCTTTCTTT. Protein product: CASSLGQGRAAFF. The complete variable domain, with remaining parts taken from reference TRBV5-1 and TRBJ1-1, reads KAGVTQTPRYLIKTRGQQVTLSCSPISGHRSVSWYQQTPGQGLQFLFEYFSETQRNKGNFPGRFSGRQFSNSRSEMNVSTLELGDSALYLCASSLGQGRAAFFGQGTRLTVV.

The rearrangement joins TRBV4-1 to TRBJ1-5; TRBD1 might be the D (5 bases). The CDR3 extends over 14 amino acids. CDR1 is MGHRA, CDR2 YSYEKL, per germline. The V gene lost 1 base and the J gene lost 5 bases, with 9 bases spanning the gap. The CDR3 region is CASSQGPQDQPQHF. For the CDR3, the DNA is TGCGCCAGCAGCCAAGGTCCACAGGATCAGCCCCAGCATTTT.

This chain joins TRBV29-1 and TRBJ2-2; D possibly corresponds to TRBD2 (5 bases). Between the trimmed V and J ends, which lost 8 bases and 5 bases, there was a span of 9 bases. CDR3 length: 11 amino acids. The germline V gene has CDR1 SQVTM and CDR2 ANQGSEA. CDR3 sequence reads: CSQVATGELFF. DNA of the CDR3: TGCAGCCAAGTAGCGACCGGGGAGCTGTTTTTT.

The chain's CDR3 is CSARPGIGNTIYF. The DNA of the CDR3 is TGCAGTGCTAGACCGGGGATCGGAAACACCATATATTTT. The chain couples TRBV20-1 to TRBJ1-3; D gene unclear. CDR3 length: 13 residues. Trimming took off 2 bases at V and 4 bases at J, with 9 bases between the two ends. Germline lookup yields CDR1 DFQATT and CDR2 SNEGSKA (reference sequence).

In this sample, this clonotype turned up many times. The CDR3 nucleotides read TGCAGCGTTGAATCGACAGGGGGGGCCTACGAGCAGTACTTC. It specifies CSVESTGGAYEQYF. The chain recombines TRBV29-1 with TRBJ2-7; TRBD1 matches 9 bases. The CDR3 consists of 14 residues. Germline V CDR1 and CDR2: SQVTM, ANQGSEA. Trimming took 2 bases from V and 2 from J; bases not matched to a gene: 4.

This clonotype occurred a few times. The V and J genes are TRBV7-3 and TRBJ1-1; D gene uncertain. The CDR3 consists of 15 residues. Trimming removed 2 bases at V and 1 base at J, with 11 bases between. Germline V gene lookup returns CDR1 SGHTA and CDR2 FQGTGA. The CDR3 protein is CASSLLYQRNTEAFF. CDR3 in DNA: TGTGCCAGCAGCTTACTATATCAGAGGAACACTGAAGCTTTCTTT. Supplemented by reference TRBV7-3 and TRBJ1-1, the full variable domain reads GAGVSQTPSNKVTEKGKYVELRCDPISGHTALYWYRQSLGQGPEFLIYFQGTGAADDSGLPNDRFFAVRPEGSVSTLKIQRTERGDSAVYLCASSLLYQRNTEAFFGQGTRLTVV.

This clonotype has a handful of counts. This rearrangement joins TRBV20-1 to TRBJ2-2, with TRBD2 matching 8 bases. Per germline, CDR1 DFQATT and CDR2 SNEGSKA (reference sequence). V shed 2 bases and J 4 bases; nucleotides not matched to a gene: 3. This CDR3 comprises 14 residues. CDR3 region: CSARPSGLTGELFF. CDR3 bases: TGCAGTGCTAGACCTAGCGGGCTCACCGGGGAGCTGTTTTTT.

The genes are TRBV4-1 and TRBJ1-2; 7 bases fit TRBD1. This CDR3 spans 17 amino acids. Germline V gives CDR1 MGHRA, CDR2 YSYEKL. With 3 bases clipped from V and 1 base from J, the junction kept 11 bases outside the gene matches. DNA for the CDR3: TGCGCCAGCAGCCAGAGGGAGGGGGGACAGCTTAACTATGGCTACACCTTC. Its translation: CASSQREGGQLNYGYTF.

The chain has TRBV12-3 or TRBV12-4 and TRBJ1-2; 8 nucleotides align to TRBD1. The CDR3 has 13 amino acids. Trimming at V came to 5 bases and at J to 4 bases, leaving 3 bases not matched to a gene. The CDR3 here is CASSIQGAYGYTF. CDR3 coding DNA: TGTGCCAGCAGTATTCAGGGGGCCTATGGCTACACCTTC.

The V and J genes are TRBV5-1 and TRBJ2-3; maybe TRBD1 (6 bases). V shed 4 bases and J shed 2 bases, with 11 bases lying between them. CDR3 length equals 14 residues. CDR1 is SGHRS, CDR2 YFSETQ, per germline. CDR3 sequence reads: CASSLTGYTDTQYF. CDR3 bases: TGCGCCAGCAGCCTCACAGGGTACACAGATACGCAGTATTTT.